The 22 T cell receptor beta chains given below trace back to one sample, sequenced in a study of early T cells in non-severe SARS-CoV-2 infection. In TCRdb, the 5' RACE reads were re-called with MiXCR into one record per CDR3 protein. In the table there are tens of thousands of distinct CDR3 sequences, approximately 6% of which are singletons. The sequenced material came from whole blood. The receptors were sampled from an adult who was a healthcare worker with PCR-confirmed SARS-CoV-2 infection or an uninfected control (not recorded which).

This clonotype was detected ten times or more. The genes are TRBV5-6 and TRBJ2-5; D call uncertain. Between the trimmed V and J ends, which lost 2 bases and 0 bases, there was a span of 8 bases. Per germline, CDR1 SGHDT and CDR2 YYEEEE. The length of the CDR3 is 14 residues. CDR3 residues: CASSLDMYQETQYF. CDR3 in DNA: TGTGCCAGCAGCTTAGACATGTACCAAGAGACCCAGTACTTC.

This clonotype was detected many times. The gene calls are TRBV5-1 and TRBJ2-1, with D hard to call. The CDR3 has 12 amino acids. Deletions cut 1 base from V and 5 bases from J, with 4 bases between. In germline, CDR1 is SGHRS, CDR2 YFSETQ. CDR3 residues: CASSLYHNEQFF. CDR3 DNA: TGCGCCAGCAGCTTGTACCACAATGAGCAGTTCTTC.

This clonotype was recorded many times. The chain combines TRBV20-1 with TRBJ1-2, with D perhaps TRBD1 (5 bases). CDR3 size: 13 residues. Per germline, CDR1 DFQATT and CDR2 SNEGSKA (reference sequence). V shed 0 bases and J shed 2 bases, with 7 bases lying between them. The CDR3 sequence is CSARDKGNYGYTF. In nucleotides, the CDR3 is TGCAGTGCTAGAGATAAGGGGAACTATGGCTACACCTTC.

In this sample, this clonotype turned up many times. V usage is TRBV6-2 or TRBV6-3 and J usage is TRBJ2-7; TRBD2 agrees at 8 bases. Trimming cost V 4 bases and J 0 bases; bases outside gene matches: 11. This CDR3 spans 17 amino acids. CDR1 is MNHEY, CDR2 SVGEGT, per germline. In DNA, the CDR3 is TGTGCCAGCAGTTCTCCCTCGACTAGCGCGCACTCCTACGAGCAGTACTTC. Its protein is CASSSPSTSAHSYEQYF.

This clonotype was recorded at least ten times. The gene calls are TRBV29-1 and TRBJ1-5; D gene ambiguous. The CDR3 loop spans 12 amino acids. V was pared by 4 bases and J by 3 bases, with 7 bases between. Per germline, CDR1 SQVTM and CDR2 ANQGSEA. CDR3: CSVVQNNQPQHF. DNA of the CDR3: TGCAGCGTTGTGCAGAACAATCAGCCCCAGCATTTT.

There are many counts of this clonotype. The rearrangement joins TRBV9 to TRBJ2-1; maybe TRBD2 (7 bases). Germline CDR1 and CDR2: SGDLS and YYNGEE. The CDR3 is made up of 17 amino acids. Trimming pared 0 bases from V and 2 bases from J, leaving 15 bases between. Written as DNA, the CDR3 is TGTGCCAGCAGCGTAGGAATCAGGGGAGGGACCTACAATGAGCAGTTCTTC. Translated, it gives CASSVGIRGGTYNEQFF.

This clonotype was seen repeatedly, ten times or more. The J gene is TRBJ2-7, the V gene TRBV20-1; 10 bases agree with TRBD2. Germline CDR1 is DFQATT and CDR2 is SNEGSKA (reference sequence). CDR3 size: 14 residues. The DNA for the CDR3 is TGCAGCGCCACACCACTAGCGGGACTAAACGAGCAGTACTTC. As protein: CSATPLAGLNEQYF.

The chain couples TRBV10-3 to TRBJ2-3, with a tentative D call TRBD2 (6 bases). CDR1 and CDR2 (germline): ENHRY, SYGVKD. Deletions cut 6 bases from V and 5 bases from J, with 18 bases between. The CDR3 runs to 15 residues. In nucleotides, the CDR3 is TGTGCCATCAGCCTCCGCGGAGGGGCCGGAGATACGCAGTATTTT. Amino acid sequence: CAISLRGGAGDTQYF.

This clonotype has just a few counts. This chain uses TRBV29-1 with TRBJ2-1; 11 bases line up with TRBD2. Trimming cost V 3 bases and J 6 bases; bases outside gene matches: 1. The CDR3 is 13 amino acids. Germline V gives CDR1 SQVTM, CDR2 ANQGSEA. CDR3 nucleotide sequence: TGCAGCGTTGATAGCGGGAGGGCCAATGAGCAGTTCTTC. Its protein is CSVDSGRANEQFF.

In this sample, this clonotype turned up a few times. The V and J genes are TRBV3-1 and TRBJ1-2; D is unresolved. The CDR3 consists of 15 residues. The germline gives CDR1 LGHDT, CDR2 YNNKEL (reference sequence). V lost 4 bases, J lost 0 bases, and 12 bases lay in between. The CDR3 loop is CASSRDQISNYGYTF. CDR3 sequence (DNA): TGTGCCAGCAGCCGAGACCAGATATCTAACTATGGCTACACCTTC.

At least ten counts were recorded for this clonotype. The gene calls are TRBV19 and TRBJ2-1; TRBD2 matches 11 bases. Germline V lookup: CDR1 LNHDA, CDR2 SQIVND (reference sequence). The CDR3 extends over 18 amino acids. Trimming at V came to 5 bases and at J to 0 bases, leaving 9 bases not matched to a gene. CDR3 protein: CASSPSPGLAGSYNEQFF. As DNA, the CDR3 is TGTGCCAGTAGTCCTTCTCCTGGACTAGCGGGCTCCTACAATGAGCAGTTCTTC.

This clonotype came up many times. V usage is TRBV27 and J usage is TRBJ2-5, with D tentatively TRBD2 (6 bases). V lost 3 bases to trimming and J lost 6 bases, with 11 bases between them. Germline V gene lookup returns CDR1 MNHEY and CDR2 SMNVEV (reference sequence). This CDR3 spans 13 amino acids. CDR3 in amino acids: CASSFGGGKTQYF. The CDR3 DNA is TGTGCCAGCAGTTTTGGGGGAGGCAAGACCCAGTACTTC.

This clonotype was seen repeatedly, ten times or more. The chain links TRBV4-1 to TRBJ2-1; D unclear. The CDR3 consists of 16 residues. V was shortened by 0 bases and J by 3 bases, with 12 bases between the two germline ends. Germline CDR1 is MGHRA and CDR2 is YSYEKL. The CDR3 DNA reads TGCGCCAGCAGCCAAGAGGTGTTGACCAGCTACAATGAGCAGTTCTTC. Translated, it gives CASSQEVLTSYNEQFF.

This clonotype was counted many times. The genes are TRBV3-1 and TRBJ2-2; no definite D call. The CDR3 loop spans 15 amino acids. V was trimmed by 4 bases and J by 5 bases, leaving 14 bases between them. CDR1 is LGHDT and CDR2 is YNNKEL in the germline V gene (reference sequence). CDR3 sequence: CASSPLRLGTGELFF. Here the CDR3 DNA reads TGTGCCAGCAGCCCTTTACGCCTCGGAACCGGGGAGCTGTTTTTT. Full variable domain (missing parts from reference TRBV3-1 and TRBJ2-2): DTAVSQTPKYLVTQMGNDKSIKCEQNLGHDTMYWYKQDSKKFLKIMFSYNNKELIINETVPNRFSPKSPDKAHLNLHINSLELGDSAVYFCASSPLRLGTGELFFGEGSRLTVL.

This clonotype was recorded many times. The J gene is TRBJ2-7, the V gene TRBV11-2, with D perhaps matching TRBD2 (5 bases). The V end lost 3 bases, the J end lost 12 bases, and 18 bases lay between the germline ends. CDR1 and CDR2 from the germline V gene are SGHAT and FQNNGV. The CDR3 has 13 amino acids. CDR3 amino acids: CASSFGLDSSRYF. The CDR3 DNA sequence: TGTGCCAGCAGCTTTGGACTTGATTCGAGTCGGTACTTC.

The table lists this clonotype with many counts. The J gene is TRBJ2-7, the V gene TRBV25-1, with a tentative D call TRBD1 (5 bases). Trimming took off 10 bases at V and 6 bases at J, with 19 bases between the two ends. Germline lookup yields CDR1 MGHDK and CDR2 SYGVNS. The CDR3 runs 13 residues. In nucleotides, the CDR3 is TGTGCCACCAGAAGGGATCCAGGGCTCGAGCAGTACTTC. It codes for CATRRDPGLEQYF.

This clonotype was detected many times. The chain is built from TRBV11-2 and TRBJ2-1, with 9 bases aligning to TRBD1. Germline V gene data show CDR1 as SGHAT and CDR2 as FQNNGV. The CDR3 consists of 15 residues. V was pared by 4 bases and J by 3 bases, with 4 bases of the junction left unmatched. The CDR3 sequence: CASSSGTGNYNEQFF. The CDR3 DNA is TGTGCCAGCAGCTCGGGGACAGGGAACTACAATGAGCAGTTCTTC.

The J gene is TRBJ2-2, the V gene TRBV9; possibly TRBD1 for D (5 bases). Germline loops: CDR1 SGDLS, CDR2 YYNGEE. There are 15 residues in the CDR3. V gave up 0 bases and J gave up 5 bases, with 11 bases separating them. Here the CDR3 reads CASSVATDSTGELFF. As DNA, the CDR3 is TGTGCCAGCAGCGTAGCGACAGATAGTACCGGGGAGCTGTTTTTT.

Ten or more counts support this clonotype. The chain is built from TRBV7-3 and TRBJ1-5; no definite D call. Germline CDR1 is SGHTA and CDR2 is FQGTGA. Trimming took 0 bases from V and 0 from J, leaving 9 bases between them. This CDR3 region has 16 residues. Written as DNA, the CDR3 is TGTGCCAGCAGCTTAACGTCGGGGTATAGCAATCAGCCCCAGCATTTT. This sequence encodes CASSLTSGYSNQPQHF.

This clonotype was observed a few times. This sequence joins TRBV19 and TRBJ1-2, with a tentative D call TRBD1 (6 bases). CDR1 and CDR2 from the germline V gene are LNHDA and SQIVND (reference sequence). V was pared by 2 bases and J by 8 bases, with 18 bases between. CDR3 length: 15 amino acids. Written as DNA, the CDR3 is TGTGCCAGTAGTATACGGAGGGACACCGGCGAAGGCTACACCTTC. Translated, it gives CASSIRRDTGEGYTF.

The table lists this clonotype with many counts. The rearrangement uses TRBV6-1 and TRBJ2-7; D unclear. The germline V and J ends were trimmed by 0 bases and 7 bases, with 4 bases remaining between them. This CDR3 spans 11 amino acids. The germline V gene has CDR1 MNHNS and CDR2 SASEGT. The CDR3: CASSEAGEQYF. CDR3 coding DNA: TGTGCCAGCAGTGAAGCAGGAGAGCAGTACTTC.

This clonotype was recorded at least ten times. V is TRBV28 and J is TRBJ2-3, with 9 nucleotides matching TRBD2. In germline, CDR1 is MDHEN, CDR2 SYDVKM. Germline trimming cut 4 bases from V and 3 bases from J; bases unmatched to any gene: 8. The CDR3 covers 16 residues. The CDR3, as DNA: TGTGCCAGCAGTTCCTCTCGCCTAGCGGGGACAGATACGCAGTATTTT. The encoded protein is CASSSSRLAGTDTQYF.